These 20 T cell receptor beta chains originate from one sample sequenced in a study of T cell responses to AZD1222 COVID-19 vaccine. Some clones are missing from TCRdb's copy, which holds only in-frame ones; the method was immunoSEQ multiplex PCR. The sample has about 150,000 clones; around 90% are singletons. This sample comprised peripheral blood, obtained on day 0 of AZD1222 vaccination. The source of these receptors is an adult in good health.

This sequence joins TRBV6-2 or TRBV6-3 and TRBJ2-1, with 7 nucleotides matching TRBD1. The CDR3 is made up of 17 amino acids. Trimming took 5 bases from V and 0 from J; bases not matched to a gene: 10. Germline assignment: CDR1 MNHEY and CDR2 SVGEGT. The CDR3 nucleotides read TGTGCCAGCAGTGAGGGGGCCCCCCTGAGCTCCTACAATGAGCAGTTCTTC. It yields the protein CASSEGAPLSSYNEQFF.

The chain joins TRBV27 to TRBJ1-5; D not resolved. Trimming took 0 bases from V and 0 from J, leaving 6 bases between them. CDR1 MNHEY and CDR2 SMNVEV come from the germline V gene (reference sequence). The CDR3 spans 15 residues. CDR3 coding DNA: TGTGCCAGCAGTTTATCGAAGTATAGCAATCAGCCCCAGCATTTT. This gives the protein CASSLSKYSNQPQHF.

This chain uses TRBV18 with TRBJ1-1, with 10 nucleotides matching TRBD1. This CDR3 is 17 amino acids long. J gave up 3 bases and V 1 base, and 8 bases lay outside the gene matches. The germline V gene encodes CDR1 KGHSH and CDR2 LQKENI. Here the CDR3 reads CASSPLAGGTGDTEAFF. Here the CDR3 DNA reads TGTGCCAGCTCACCACTGGCAGGTGGGACAGGGGACACTGAAGCTTTCTTT.

With respect to this clone: Additional DNA sequences in this sample encode the identical CDR3. V gene TRBV5-4 combines with J gene TRBJ2-7, with D possibly being TRBD2 (5 bases). Per germline, CDR1 SGHNT and CDR2 YYREEE (reference sequence). The CDR3 runs 14 residues. V lost 0 bases to trimming and J lost 0 bases, with 7 bases between them. The CDR3 nucleotides are TGTGCCAGCAGCTTGGGGAGGAGCTCCTACGAGCAGTACTTC. This encodes CASSLGRSSYEQYF.

The chain links TRBV9 to TRBJ2-7, with 10 bases identical to TRBD2. The CDR3 sequence is 16 residues long. The junction had 12 bases not matched to a gene; V was cut back by 3 bases and J by 6 bases. Germline CDR1 and CDR2: SGDLS and YYNGEE. Here the CDR3 reads CASSGHALLAGTEQYF. CDR3 nucleotides: TGTGCCAGCAGCGGCCACGCGTTACTAGCGGGAACCGAGCAGTACTTC.

The rearrangement links TRBV14 to TRBJ2-5; 11 nucleotides agree with TRBD2. Germline V CDR1 and CDR2: SGHDN, FVKESK. The CDR3 runs 19 residues. Trimming cost V 2 bases and J 2 bases; bases outside gene matches: 13. Here the CDR3 DNA reads TGTGCCAGCAGCCAACGTAGGCTAGCGGGGGGTCGGGAGCAAGAGACCCAGTACTTC. This gives the protein CASSQRRLAGGREQETQYF.

This clone appeared a single time. This chain connects TRBV4-2 to TRBJ1-4, with D possibly matching TRBD1 (5 bases). V was clipped by 0 bases and J by 3 bases, with 11 bases between them. The CDR3 contains 16 residues. Germline CDR1 and CDR2: LGHNA and YNFKEQ. CDR3 bases: TGTGCCAGCAGCCAAGAGATAGGAGGGGCTAATGAAAAACTGTTTTTT. Protein: CASSQEIGGANEKLFF.

The V call is TRBV6-4, the J call TRBJ1-2; 7 bases are shared with TRBD1. The CDR3 consists of 14 residues. Germline CDR1 is MRHNA and CDR2 is SNTAGT. V lost 6 bases to trimming and J lost 4 bases; unmatched junction nucleotides: 8. CDR3: CASRPGQSSYGYTF. The CDR3 DNA reads TGTGCCAGCAGGCCGGGACAGAGTAGCTATGGCTACACCTTC.

This clone was picked up a small number of times. The CDR3 sequence is CASSELTATEAFF. CDR3 DNA: TGTGCCAGCAGTGAATTAACAGCCACTGAAGCTTTCTTT. The V gene is TRBV6-1, the J gene TRBJ1-1, with D unresolved. The length of the CDR3 is 13 residues. CDR1 MNHNS and CDR2 SASEGT come from the germline V gene. V was shortened by 2 bases and J by 4 bases, with 8 bases between the two germline ends.

The genes are TRBV2 and TRBJ1-1; D is uncertain. CDR1 SNHLY and CDR2 FYNNEI come from the germline V gene. The CDR3 runs to 14 residues. V was cut by 3 bases and J by 11 bases, with 19 bases left in between. CDR3 bases: TGTGCCAGCAGTGAGGTGAGCTCGAGTCATTCGGCTTTCTTT. Protein product: CASSEVSSSHSAFF.

The rearrangement joins TRBV2 to TRBJ1-5; 7 bases match TRBD1. Germline values: CDR1 SNHLY, CDR2 FYNNEI. The CDR3 runs 14 residues. V gave up 6 bases and J gave up 5 bases; unmatched junction bases: 7. The CDR3 nucleotides are TGTGCCAGCAGATTAACAGGGGACTATCAGCCCCAGCATTTT. Encoded protein: CASRLTGDYQPQHF.

This chain joins TRBV7-2 and TRBJ2-4; TRBD1 aligns across 8 bases. From germline, CDR1 is SGHTA and CDR2 FQGNSA. The CDR3 totals 17 residues. With V trimmed by 3 bases and J by 3 bases, 10 bases remained unmatched. DNA of the CDR3: TGTGCCAGCAGCTTGAGGACAGGGAGGTTTGACAAAAACATTCAGTACTTC. This translates into CASSLRTGRFDKNIQYF.

This chain uses TRBV28 with TRBJ2-1, with 8 bases identical to TRBD2. This CDR3 has 14 amino acids. Trimming cost V 8 bases and J 7 bases; bases outside gene matches: 10. Germline V CDR1 and CDR2: MDHEN, SYDVKM. The CDR3 spells CASRSGSTGNEQFF. The CDR3 region has the DNA TGTGCCAGCCGGAGCGGGAGTACGGGAAATGAGCAGTTCTTC.

This sequence joins TRBV30 and TRBJ2-1, with unresolved D. V lost 3 bases and J 3 bases, leaving 12 bases between the germline ends. This CDR3 contains 14 residues. Germline CDR1 reads GTSNPN; CDR2 reads SVGIG (reference sequence). CDR3: CAWRKTTGYNEQFF. CDR3 in DNA: TGTGCCTGGAGGAAGACGACGGGCTACAATGAGCAGTTCTTC.

The chain carries TRBV11-2 and TRBJ2-7; TRBD1 matches at 9 bases. The V and J ends lost 6 bases and 1 base, in that order; junction bases with no gene match: 10. The CDR3 is made up of 16 amino acids. Germline assignment: CDR1 SGHAT and CDR2 FQNNGV. Here the CDR3 DNA reads TGTGCCAGCAGTGCTGTAGACAGGGGGTCATCCTACGAGCAGTACTTC. Encoded protein: CASSAVDRGSSYEQYF.

This sequence joins TRBV23-1 and TRBJ2-2; TRBD2 is a possible D gene (5 bases). TRBV23-1 is marked as an open reading frame, function uncertain. The CDR3 covers 13 residues. Trimming took off 7 bases at V and 4 bases at J, with 10 bases between the two ends. CDR3 DNA sequence: TGCGCCAGCACTGGACTTTTCACCGGGGAGCTGTTTTTT. Its protein product is CASTGLFTGELFF.

This clone appeared once. The gene calls are TRBV6-4 and TRBJ2-2; D is ambiguous. Trimming removed 0 bases from V and 5 bases from J, with 13 bases in between. This CDR3 has 16 amino acids. Germline V gene sequence: CDR1 MRHNA, CDR2 SNTAGT. CDR3 protein: CASSDSAGLETGELFF. As DNA, the CDR3 is TGTGCCAGCAGTGACTCGGCAGGCCTAGAGACCGGGGAGCTGTTTTTT.

This clone was counted a single time. V gene TRBV5-1 combines with J gene TRBJ1-1; unclear D gene. V shed 6 bases and J shed 3 bases, with 18 bases lying between them. The CDR3 totals 15 residues. The germline gives CDR1 SGHRS, CDR2 YFSETQ. Written as DNA, the CDR3 is TGCGCCAGCAACCTGGTCCGGGGTGGGGACACTGAAGCTTTCTTT. It is translated as CASNLVRGGDTEAFF.

CDR3 DNA: TGTGCCAGCAGCCCGGATGTATCAGGATTTAACTATGGCTACACCTTC. Protein sequence: CASSPDVSGFNYGYTF. V and J are TRBV4-2 and TRBJ1-2; D gene uncertain. The CDR3 extends over 16 amino acids. Per germline, CDR1 LGHNA and CDR2 YNFKEQ. The V end lost 4 bases, the J end lost 1 base, and 16 bases lay between the germline ends.

The V call is TRBV3-1 (or the pseudogene TRBV3-2), the J call TRBJ2-2; tentative D call: TRBD1 (6 bases). Trimming removed 4 bases from V and 8 bases from J, with 11 bases in between. Germline CDR1 is LGHDT and CDR2 is YNNKEL (reference sequence). CDR3 length equals 13 residues. As DNA, the CDR3 is TGTGCCAGCAGCCGCCAACAGGGAGGGGAGCTGTTTTTT. Translation: CASSRQQGGELFF.